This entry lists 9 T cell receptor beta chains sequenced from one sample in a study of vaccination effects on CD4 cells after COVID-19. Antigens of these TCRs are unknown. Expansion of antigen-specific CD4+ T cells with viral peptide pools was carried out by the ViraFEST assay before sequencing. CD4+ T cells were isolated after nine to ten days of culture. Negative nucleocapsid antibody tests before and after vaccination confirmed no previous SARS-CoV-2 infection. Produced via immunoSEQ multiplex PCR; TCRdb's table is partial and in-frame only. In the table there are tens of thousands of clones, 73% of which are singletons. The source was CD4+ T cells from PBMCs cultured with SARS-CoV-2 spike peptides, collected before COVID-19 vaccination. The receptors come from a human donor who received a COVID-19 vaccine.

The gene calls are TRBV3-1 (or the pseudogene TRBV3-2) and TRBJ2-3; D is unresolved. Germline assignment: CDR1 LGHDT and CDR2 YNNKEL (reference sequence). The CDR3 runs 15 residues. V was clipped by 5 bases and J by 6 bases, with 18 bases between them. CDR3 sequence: CASSNAADMMDTQYF. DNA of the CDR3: TGTGCCAGCAGCAACGCGGCAGACATGATGGATACGCAGTATTTT.

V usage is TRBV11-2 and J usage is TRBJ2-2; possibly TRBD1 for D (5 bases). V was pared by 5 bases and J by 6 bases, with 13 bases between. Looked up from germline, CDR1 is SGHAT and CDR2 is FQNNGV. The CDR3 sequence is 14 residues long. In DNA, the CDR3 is TGTGCCAGCAGCCCAGGGTGGGAAGCCGGGGAGCTGTTTTTT. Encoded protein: CASSPGWEAGELFF. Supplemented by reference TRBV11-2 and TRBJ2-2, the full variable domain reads EAGVAQSPRYKIIEKRQSVAFWCNPISGHATLYWYQQILGQGPKLLIQFQNNGVVDDSQLPKDRFSAERLKGVDSTLKIQPAKLEDSAVYLCASSPGWEAGELFFGEGSRLTVL.

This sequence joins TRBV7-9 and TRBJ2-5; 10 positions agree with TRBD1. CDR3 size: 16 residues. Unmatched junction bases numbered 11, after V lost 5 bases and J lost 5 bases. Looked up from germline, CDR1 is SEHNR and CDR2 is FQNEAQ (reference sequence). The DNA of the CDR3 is TGTGCCAGCAGCCTCTTTTCGGGACAGGGGTCGGAGACCCAGTACTTC. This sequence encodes CASSLFSGQGSETQYF. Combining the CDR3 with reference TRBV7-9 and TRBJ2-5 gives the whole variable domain DTGVSQNPRHKITKRGQNVTFRCDPISEHNRLYWYRQTLGQGPEFLTYFQNEAQLEKSRLLSDRFSAERPKGSFSTLEIQRTEQGDSAMYLCASSLFSGQGSETQYFGPGTRLLVL.

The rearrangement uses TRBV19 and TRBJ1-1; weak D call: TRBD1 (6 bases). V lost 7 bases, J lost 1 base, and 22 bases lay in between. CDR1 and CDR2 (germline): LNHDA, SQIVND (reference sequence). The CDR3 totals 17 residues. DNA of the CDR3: TGTGCCAGTACCCCGTGGGGGCTAGGGGGGGGGAACACTGAAGCTTTCTTT. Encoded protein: CASTPWGLGGGNTEAFF.

Here the CDR3 reads CASSEVGQQYF. DNA of the CDR3: TGTGCCAGCAGTGAGGTCGGGCAGCAGTATTTT. The genes are TRBV2 and TRBJ2-3, with unresolved D. V was cut by 3 bases and J by 11 bases, with 9 bases left in between. There are 11 residues in the CDR3. Germline CDR1 and CDR2: SNHLY and FYNNEI.

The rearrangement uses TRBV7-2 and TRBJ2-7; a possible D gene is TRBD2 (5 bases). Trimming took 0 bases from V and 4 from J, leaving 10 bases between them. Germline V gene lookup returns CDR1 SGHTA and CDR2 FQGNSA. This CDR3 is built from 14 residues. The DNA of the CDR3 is TGTGCCAGCAGCTTAGCGGGAGCTGGGTACGAGCAGTACTTC. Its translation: CASSLAGAGYEQYF.

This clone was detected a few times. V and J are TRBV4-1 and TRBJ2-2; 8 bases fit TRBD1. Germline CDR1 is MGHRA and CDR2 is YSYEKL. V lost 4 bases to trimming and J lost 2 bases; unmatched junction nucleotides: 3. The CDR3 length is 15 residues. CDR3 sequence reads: CASSRGQGNTGELFF. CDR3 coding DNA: TGCGCCAGCAGCCGAGGACAGGGAAACACCGGGGAGCTGTTTTTT.

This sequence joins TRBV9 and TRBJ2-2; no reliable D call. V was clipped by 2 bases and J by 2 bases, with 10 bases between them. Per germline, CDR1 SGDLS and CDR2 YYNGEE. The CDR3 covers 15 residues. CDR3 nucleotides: TGTGCCAGCAGCGTGGGTCAGGTTAACACCGGGGAGCTGTTTTTT. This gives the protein CASSVGQVNTGELFF.

In DNA form, the CDR3 reads TGTGCCAGCGGAAGGACTAGCGGGGGGGGTTGGGCAGATACGCAGTATTTT. Its protein product is CASGRTSGGGWADTQYF. This chain connects TRBV13 to TRBJ2-3, with TRBD2 identical over 15 bases. CDR1 is PRHDT, CDR2 FYEKMQ, per germline (reference sequence). The CDR3 sequence is 17 residues long. With V trimmed by 8 bases and J by 4 bases, 10 bases remained unmatched. Full variable domain (rest looked up from reference TRBV13 and TRBJ2-3): AAGVIQSPRHLIKEKRETATLKCYPIPRHDTVYWYQQGPGQDPQFLISFYEKMQSDKGSIPDRFSAQQFSDYHSELNMSSLELGDSALYFCASGRTSGGGWADTQYFGPGTRLTVL.